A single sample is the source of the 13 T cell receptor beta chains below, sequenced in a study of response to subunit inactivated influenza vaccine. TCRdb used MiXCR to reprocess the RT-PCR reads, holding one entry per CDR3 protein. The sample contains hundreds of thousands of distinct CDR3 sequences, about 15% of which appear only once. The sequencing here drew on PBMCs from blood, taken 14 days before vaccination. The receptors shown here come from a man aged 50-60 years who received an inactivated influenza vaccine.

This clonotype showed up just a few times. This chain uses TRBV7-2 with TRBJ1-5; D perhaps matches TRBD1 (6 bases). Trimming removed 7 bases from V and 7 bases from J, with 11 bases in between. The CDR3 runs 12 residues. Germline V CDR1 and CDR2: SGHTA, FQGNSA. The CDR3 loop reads CASNSGAQPQHF. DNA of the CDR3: TGTGCCAGCAACTCGGGGGCACAGCCCCAGCATTTT. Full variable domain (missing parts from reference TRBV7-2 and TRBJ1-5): GAGVSQSPSNKVTEKGKDVELRCDPISGHTALYWYRQSLGQGLEFLIYFQGNSAPDKSGLPSDRFSAERTGGSVSTLTIQRTQQEDSAVYLCASNSGAQPQHFGDGTRLSIL.

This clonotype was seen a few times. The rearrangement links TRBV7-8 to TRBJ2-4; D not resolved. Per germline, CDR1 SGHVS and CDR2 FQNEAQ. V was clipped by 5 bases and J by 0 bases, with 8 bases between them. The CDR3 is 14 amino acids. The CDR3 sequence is CASSRQVAKNIQYF. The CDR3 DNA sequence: TGTGCCAGCAGCCGGCAGGTAGCCAAAAACATTCAGTACTTC.

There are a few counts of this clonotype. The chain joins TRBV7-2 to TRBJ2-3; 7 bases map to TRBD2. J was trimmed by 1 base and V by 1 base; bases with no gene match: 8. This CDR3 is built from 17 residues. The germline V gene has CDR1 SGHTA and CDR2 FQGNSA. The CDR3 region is CASSLVAVAGGTDTQYF. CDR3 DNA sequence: TGTGCCAGCAGCTTAGTGGCGGTGGCGGGGGGCACAGATACGCAGTATTTT.

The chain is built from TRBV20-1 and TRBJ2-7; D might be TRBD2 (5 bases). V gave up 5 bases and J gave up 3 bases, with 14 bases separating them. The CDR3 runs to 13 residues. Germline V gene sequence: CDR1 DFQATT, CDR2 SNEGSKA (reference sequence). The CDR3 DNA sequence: TGCAGTGCTTACGGACTGGGTTACTACGAGCAGTACTTC. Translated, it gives CSAYGLGYYEQYF.

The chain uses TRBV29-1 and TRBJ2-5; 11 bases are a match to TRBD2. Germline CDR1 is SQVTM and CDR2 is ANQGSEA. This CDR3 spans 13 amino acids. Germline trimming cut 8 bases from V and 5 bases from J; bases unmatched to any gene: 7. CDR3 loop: CSTIAGGQETQYF. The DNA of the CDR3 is TGCAGCACGATAGCGGGGGGGCAGGAGACCCAGTACTTC.

In nucleotides, the CDR3 is TGTGCCAGCGCCACATCCTTTCAGACCCAGTACTTC. It specifies CASATSFQTQYF. The chain uses TRBV12-3 or TRBV12-4 and TRBJ2-5; no clear D gene. Trimming shortened V by 8 bases and J by 6 bases, and 13 bases separated the two germline ends. The CDR3 is 12 residues long.

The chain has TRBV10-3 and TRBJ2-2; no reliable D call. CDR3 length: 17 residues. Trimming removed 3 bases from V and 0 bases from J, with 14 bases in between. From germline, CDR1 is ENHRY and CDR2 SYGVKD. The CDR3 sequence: CAISDDQKGSNTGELFF. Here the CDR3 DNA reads TGTGCCATCAGTGATGACCAAAAGGGCTCGAACACCGGGGAGCTGTTTTTT.

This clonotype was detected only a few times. The CDR3 protein is CASSSHLRGAPYNEQFF. In DNA, the CDR3 is TGTGCCAGCAGCTCCCATTTGCGGGGGGCGCCCTACAATGAGCAGTTCTTC. The chain carries TRBV6-1 and TRBJ2-1; 8 positions agree with TRBD2. The junction had 12 bases not matched to a gene; V was cut back by 6 bases and J by 2 bases. Germline V CDR1 and CDR2: MNHNS, SASEGT. This CDR3 spans 17 amino acids.

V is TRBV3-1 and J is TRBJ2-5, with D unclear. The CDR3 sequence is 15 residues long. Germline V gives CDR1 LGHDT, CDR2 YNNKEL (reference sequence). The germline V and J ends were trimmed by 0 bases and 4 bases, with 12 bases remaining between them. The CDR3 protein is CASSQDLNKPETQYF. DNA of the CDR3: TGTGCCAGCAGCCAAGATCTAAATAAACCAGAGACCCAGTACTTC.

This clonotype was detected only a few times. This chain's CDR3 is CASSLLGSGYEQYF. The CDR3 DNA is TGTGCCAGCTCACTTTTGGGCTCAGGGTACGAGCAGTACTTC. The chain has TRBV18 and TRBJ2-7, with D perhaps matching TRBD1 (5 bases). Trimming pared 4 bases from V and 4 bases from J, leaving 14 bases between. The CDR3 consists of 14 residues. CDR1 is KGHSH and CDR2 is LQKENI in the germline V gene. Variable domain in full (rest from reference TRBV18 and TRBJ2-7): NAGVMQNPRHLVRRRGQEARLRCSPMKGHSHVYWYRQLPEEGLKFMVYLQKENIIDESGMPKERFSAEFPKEGPSILRIQQVVRGDSAAYFCASSLLGSGYEQYFGPGTRLTVT.

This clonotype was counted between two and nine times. The CDR3 bases are TGTGCCAGCAGTGCCTACCTGGGACAGGGCGCATATAGCAATCAGCCCCAGCATTTT. It yields the protein CASSAYLGQGAYSNQPQHF. The chain links TRBV28 to TRBJ1-5; 9 nucleotides align to TRBD1. Trimming cost V 5 bases and J 0 bases; bases outside gene matches: 14. The V gene's germline CDR1 is MDHEN and CDR2 SYDVKM. CDR3 length: 19 amino acids.

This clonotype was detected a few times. In DNA, the CDR3 is TGCAGTGCTAGGCGTGAGGGGGTTGGCACAGATACGCAGTATTTT. Its translation is CSARREGVGTDTQYF. The gene calls are TRBV20-1 and TRBJ2-3; weak D call: TRBD1 (6 bases). CDR1 is DFQATT, CDR2 SNEGSKA, per germline (reference sequence). The CDR3 is 15 residues long. V was clipped by 3 bases and J by 1 base, with 14 bases between them.

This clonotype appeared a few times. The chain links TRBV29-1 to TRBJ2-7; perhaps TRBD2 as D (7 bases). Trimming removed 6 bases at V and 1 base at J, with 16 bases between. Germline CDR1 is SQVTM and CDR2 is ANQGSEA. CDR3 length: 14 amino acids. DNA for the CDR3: TGCAGCGTGTCAAGGGGGGGCAAATCCTACGAGCAGTACTTC. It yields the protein CSVSRGGKSYEQYF.